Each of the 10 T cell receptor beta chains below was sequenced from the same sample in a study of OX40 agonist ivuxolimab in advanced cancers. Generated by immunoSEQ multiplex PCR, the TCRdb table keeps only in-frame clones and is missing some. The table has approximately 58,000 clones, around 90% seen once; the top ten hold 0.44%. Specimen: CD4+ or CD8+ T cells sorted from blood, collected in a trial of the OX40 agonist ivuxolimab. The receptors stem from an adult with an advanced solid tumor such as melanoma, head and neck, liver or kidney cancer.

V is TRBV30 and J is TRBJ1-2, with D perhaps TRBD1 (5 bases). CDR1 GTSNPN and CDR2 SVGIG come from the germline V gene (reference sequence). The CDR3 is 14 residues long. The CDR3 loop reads CAFERTRANYGYTF. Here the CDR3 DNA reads TGTGCTTTCGAAAGGACAAGAGCTAACTATGGCTACACCTTC.

The CDR3 DNA follows: TGTGCCAGCAGATCCGGGACTGCGGGTACTGAAGCTTTCTTT. Amino acid sequence: CASRSGTAGTEAFF. This chain links TRBV6-6 with TRBJ1-1; perhaps TRBD1 as D (5 bases). Trimming stripped 6 bases from V and 5 bases from J, with 16 bases between. Germline V CDR1 and CDR2: MNHNY, SVGAGI (reference sequence). The CDR3 is 14 residues long.

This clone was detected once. The CDR3 DNA sequence: TGTGCCAGCAGCTTGCCAGGAGAAAAGACCCAGTACTTC. Translation: CASSLPGEKTQYF. The chain has TRBV5-4 and TRBJ2-5, with D unclear. The CDR3 contains 13 residues. Germline CDR1 and CDR2: SGHNT and YYREEE (reference sequence). V gave up 1 base and J gave up 6 bases, with 10 bases separating them. Full variable domain (outside the CDR3, taken from reference TRBV5-4 and TRBJ2-5): ETGVTQSPTHLIKTRGQQVTLRCSSQSGHNTVSWYQQALGQGPQFIFQYYREEENGRGNFPPRFSGLQFPNYSSELNVNALELDDSALYLCASSLPGEKTQYFGPGTRLLVL.

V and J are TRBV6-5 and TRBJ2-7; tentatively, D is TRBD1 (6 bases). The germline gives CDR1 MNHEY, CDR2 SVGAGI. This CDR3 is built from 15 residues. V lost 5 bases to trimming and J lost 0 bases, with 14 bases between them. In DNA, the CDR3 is TGTGCCAGCAGTAAACTCCGGGACATCTCCTACGAGCAGTACTTC. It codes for CASSKLRDISYEQYF.

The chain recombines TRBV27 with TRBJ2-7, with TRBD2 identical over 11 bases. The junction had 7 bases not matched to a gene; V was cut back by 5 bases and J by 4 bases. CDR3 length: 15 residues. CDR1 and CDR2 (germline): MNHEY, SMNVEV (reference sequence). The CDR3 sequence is CASSHPGTSGYEQYF. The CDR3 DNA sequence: TGTGCCAGCAGTCATCCCGGGACTAGCGGTTACGAGCAGTACTTC.

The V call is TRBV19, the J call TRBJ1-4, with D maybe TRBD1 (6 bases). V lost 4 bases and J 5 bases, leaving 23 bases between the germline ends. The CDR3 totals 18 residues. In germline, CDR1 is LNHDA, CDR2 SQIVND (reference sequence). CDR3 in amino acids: CASSTGQPGRVKNEKLFF. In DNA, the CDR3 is TGTGCCAGTAGTACAGGACAGCCCGGAAGAGTGAAAAATGAAAAACTGTTTTTT.

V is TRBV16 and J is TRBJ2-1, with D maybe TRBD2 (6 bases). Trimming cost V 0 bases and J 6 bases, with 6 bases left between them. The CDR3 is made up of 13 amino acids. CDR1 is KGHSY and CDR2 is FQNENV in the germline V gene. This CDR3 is CASSQSTSNEQFF. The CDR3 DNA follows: TGTGCCAGCAGCCAATCGACTAGCAATGAGCAGTTCTTC.

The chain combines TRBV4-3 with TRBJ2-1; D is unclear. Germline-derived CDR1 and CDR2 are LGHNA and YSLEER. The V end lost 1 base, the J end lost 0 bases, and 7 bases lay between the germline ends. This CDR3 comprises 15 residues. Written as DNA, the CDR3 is TGCGCCAGCAGCCAAGCCCCAGACTCCTACAATGAGCAGTTCTTC. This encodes CASSQAPDSYNEQFF.

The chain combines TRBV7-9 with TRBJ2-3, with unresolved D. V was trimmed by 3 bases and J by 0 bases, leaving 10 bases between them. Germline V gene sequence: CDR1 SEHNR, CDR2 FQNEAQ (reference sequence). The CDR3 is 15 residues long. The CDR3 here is CASSLLVASTDTQYF. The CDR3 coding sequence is TGTGCCAGCAGCTTGCTGGTGGCTAGCACAGATACGCAGTATTTT.

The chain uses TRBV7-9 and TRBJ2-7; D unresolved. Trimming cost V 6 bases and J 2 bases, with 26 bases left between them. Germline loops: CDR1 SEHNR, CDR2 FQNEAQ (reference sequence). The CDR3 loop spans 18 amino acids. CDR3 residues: CASSSIYITGLNTYEQYF. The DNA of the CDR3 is TGTGCCAGCAGTTCTATTTACATTACGGGCCTTAACACCTACGAGCAGTACTTC. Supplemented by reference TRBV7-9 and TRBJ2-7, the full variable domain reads DTGVSQNPRHKITKRGQNVTFRCDPISEHNRLYWYRQTLGQGPEFLTYFQNEAQLEKSRLLSDRFSAERPKGSFSTLEIQRTEQGDSAMYLCASSSIYITGLNTYEQYFGPGTRLTVT.